Listed below are T cell receptor beta chains from one sample, sequenced in a study of T cell responses to AZD1222 COVID-19 vaccine. The method was immunoSEQ multiplex PCR; TCRdb's version includes in-frame clones alone and lacks a portion of them. The data contain some 150,000 clones, approximately 89% of them singletons. This sample comprised peripheral blood, obtained on day 0 of AZD1222 vaccination. The origin of the receptors is an adult in good health. CDR3s include the opening cysteine and the closing phenylalanine or tryptophan. The D gene is left open where the match is weak. Expanded clones get a size class; other rows say once, few or many, or leave the size out.

d_gene	v_gene	j_gene	abundance	CDR3aa	CDR3nt
NA	TRBV15	TRBJ2-3	NA	CATSPGTLLDTQYF	TGTGCCACCAGTCCAGGGACTCTCCTAGATACGCAGTATTTT
TRBD1	TRBV28	TRBJ2-7	NA	CASSLGTGQSMEQYF	TGTGCCAGCAGTTTAGGTACGGGACAGAGTATGGAGCAGTACTTC
TRBD1	TRBV19	TRBJ1-2	NA	CASSGDRALWGSYGYTF	TGTGCCAGTAGTGGCGACAGGGCGCTCTGGGGTAGCTATGGCTACACCTTC
NA	TRBV6-5	TRBJ1-5	NA	CASSYGQGNQPQHF	TGTGCCAGCAGTTACGGGCAGGGCAATCAGCCCCAGCATTTT
TRBD2	TRBV3-1/TRBV3-2	TRBJ2-1	NA	CASSQAGLAGSGEQFF	TGTGCCAGCAGCCAGGCCGGACTAGCGGGATCTGGTGAGCAGTTCTTC
NA	TRBV15	TRBJ2-1	NA	CATSRDPGTSAYNEQFF	TGTGCCACCAGCAGAGATCCGGGAACCTCGGCCTACAATGAGCAGTTCTTC
NA	TRBV18	TRBJ1-1	NA	CASSPEYTEAFF	TGTGCCAGCTCACCAGAATACACTGAAGCTTTCTTT
TRBD2	TRBV25-1	TRBJ2-1	NA	CASTPGLAGGNEQFF	TGTGCCAGCACCCCGGGACTAGCGGGAGGTAATGAGCAGTTCTTC
NA	TRBV24-1	TRBJ2-1	NA	CAPPPGNYNEQFF	TGTGCCCCTCCCCCGGGAAATTACAATGAGCAGTTCTTC
NA	TRBV4-2	TRBJ1-3	NA	CASSQDLYGRAGYTIYF	TGTGCCAGCAGCCAAGATCTATACGGGCGGGCGGGTTACACCATATATTTT
NA	TRBV30	TRBJ1-2	NA	CAWNRLYGYTF	TGTGCCTGGAACCGACTCTATGGCTACACCTTC
TRBD2	TRBV14	TRBJ2-7	NA	CASSHRDYFYEQYF	TGTGCCAGCAGCCATAGGGACTACTTCTACGAGCAGTACTTC
NA	TRBV28	TRBJ2-4	NA	CASRRGSKNIQYF	TGTGCCAGCAGGCGGGGATCCAAAAACATTCAGTACTTC
TRBD1	TRBV10-3	TRBJ1-2	NA	CAIFSGTGIVYGYTF	TGTGCCATCTTCTCCGGGACAGGGATAGTCTATGGCTACACCTTC
NA	TRBV27	TRBJ1-2	NA	CASSSSPGGYGYTF	TGTGCCAGCAGTTCTTCACCCGGAGGCTATGGCTACACCTTC
TRBD2	TRBV29-1	TRBJ2-7	few	CSVWEGSSYEQYF	TGCAGCGTTTGGGAGGGGTCATCCTACGAGCAGTACTTC
TRBD2	TRBV4-1	TRBJ2-5	NA	CASSQDQWGGTLPETQYF	TGCGCCAGCAGCCAAGATCAATGGGGAGGGACCCTCCCAGAGACCCAGTACTTC
NA	TRBV6-1	TRBJ1-5	NA	CASSEMLGSQPQHF	TGTGCCAGCAGTGAAATGCTAGGTTCCCAGCCCCAGCATTTT
NA	TRBV6-5	TRBJ1-2	NA	CASRTVHGYTF	TGTGCCAGCAGGACAGTCCATGGCTACACCTTC
TRBD2	TRBV5-4	TRBJ2-7	once	CASSWTSAAGHEQYF	TGTGCCAGCAGTTGGACTAGCGCCGCGGGCCACGAGCAGTACTTC
NA	TRBV3-1/TRBV3-2	TRBJ1-5	NA	CASSHRVSQPQHF	TGTGCCAGCAGTCACAGGGTCTCTCAGCCCCAGCATTTT
NA	TRBV6-6	TRBJ1-5	NA	CASSYLGSNQPQHF	TGTGCCAGCAGTTATTTGGGTAGCAATCAGCCCCAGCATTTT
NA	TRBV28	TRBJ2-7	NA	CASSPVGGRAVEQYF	TGTGCCAGCAGCCCCGTAGGGGGGAGGGCAGTCGAGCAGTACTTC
TRBD1	TRBV18	TRBJ2-7	NA	CASSRSTGGNSYEQYF	TGTGCCAGCTCACGCTCTACAGGGGGCAACTCCTACGAGCAGTACTTC